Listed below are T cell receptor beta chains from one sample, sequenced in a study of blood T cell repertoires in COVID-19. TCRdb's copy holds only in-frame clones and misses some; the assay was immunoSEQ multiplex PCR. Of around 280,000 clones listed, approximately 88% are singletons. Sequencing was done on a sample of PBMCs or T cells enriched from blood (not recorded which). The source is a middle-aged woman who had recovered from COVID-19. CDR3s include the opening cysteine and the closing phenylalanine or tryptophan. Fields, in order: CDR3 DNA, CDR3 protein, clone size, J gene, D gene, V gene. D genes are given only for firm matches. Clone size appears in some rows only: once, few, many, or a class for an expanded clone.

DNA: TGTGCCAGCAGTTTATGGCAGGGCGCAACTAATGAAAAACTGTTTTTT; CDR3: CASSLWQGATNEKLFF; size: .; J: TRBJ1-4; D: .; V: TRBV28
DNA: TGTGCCAGCAGGTTCACCGGGACTAGCGGGACCGAGCAGTACTTC; CDR3: CASRFTGTSGTEQYF; size: .; J: TRBJ2-7; D: TRBD2; V: TRBV7-2
DNA: TGTGCCAGCAGCTTAGAGCAGCGGGACATTCAGTACTTC; CDR3: CASSLEQRDIQYF; size: .; J: TRBJ2-4; D: .; V: TRBV7-8
DNA: TGTGCCAGCAGCCAGGGACTAGCGGGAGCCTACGAGCAGTACTTC; CDR3: CASSQGLAGAYEQYF; size: .; J: TRBJ2-7; D: TRBD2; V: TRBV3-1/TRBV3-2
DNA: TGCGCCAGCAGTCTCGGGAGTATAAGCTCCTACGAGCAGTACTTC; CDR3: CASSLGSISSYEQYF; size: .; J: TRBJ2-7; D: .; V: TRBV5-1
DNA: TGTGCCAGCAGCTTACGGGAGGAGCCGCGGTCTAACTATGGCTACACCTTC; CDR3: CASSLREEPRSNYGYTF; size: .; J: TRBJ1-2; D: .; V: TRBV7-9
DNA: TGTGCCAGCAGTTTTCTTCCAGCGGGATCGAACACCGGGGAGCTGTTTTTT; CDR3: CASSFLPAGSNTGELFF; size: .; J: TRBJ2-2; D: TRBD2; V: TRBV28
DNA: TGTGCCAGCAGCTTAAACTGGGCCTCCGAGCAGTACTTC; CDR3: CASSLNWASEQYF; size: once; J: TRBJ2-7; D: .; V: TRBV11-2
DNA: TGTGCCACCCAGAACACCGGGGAGCTGTTTTTT; CDR3: CATQNTGELFF; size: once; J: TRBJ2-2; D: .; V: TRBV7-9
DNA: TGTGCCTGGAGTTTCCCCACTCAATACCAAGAGACCCAGTACTTC; CDR3: CAWSFPTQYQETQYF; size: .; J: TRBJ2-5; D: .; V: TRBV30
DNA: TGTGCCAGCAGCGGCGGACTAGCGGGAGTGACTTCCACCTACAATGAGCAGTTCTTC; CDR3: CASSGGLAGVTSTYNEQFF; size: .; J: TRBJ2-1; D: TRBD2; V: TRBV7-9
DNA: TGTGCCAGCAGCCGACAGGGAAAATATCAGCCCCAGCATTTT; CDR3: CASSRQGKYQPQHF; size: .; J: TRBJ1-5; D: TRBD1; V: TRBV3-1/TRBV3-2
DNA: TGTGCCAGCAGCCAAAAACCTCCGGGACTAGCGTACGAGCAGTACTTC; CDR3: CASSQKPPGLAYEQYF; size: .; J: TRBJ2-7; D: TRBD2; V: TRBV14
DNA: TGTGCCAGCAGCTCGGGGAGTCAGGTATATGAGCAGTTCTTC; CDR3: CASSSGSQVYEQFF; size: .; J: TRBJ2-1; D: .; V: TRBV7-8
DNA: TGTGCCAGCAGTGAAGTTTACAGAACTAATGAAAAACTGTTTTTT; CDR3: CASSEVYRTNEKLFF; size: .; J: TRBJ1-4; D: .; V: TRBV6-1
DNA: TGTGCCAGCAGCCAGGATGGGACAGGGAGCAATCAGCCCCAGCATTTT; CDR3: CASSQDGTGSNQPQHF; size: .; J: TRBJ1-5; D: TRBD1; V: TRBV3-1/TRBV3-2
DNA: TGTGCCACCAGTGATTTCGGCGGAGGCGGGAATCTCAACGAGCAGTACTTC; CDR3: CATSDFGGGGNLNEQYF; size: once; J: TRBJ2-7; D: .; V: TRBV24-1
DNA: TGTGCCAGAAGTAGTGGGGACAAGCGCTCTGGAAACACCATATATTTT; CDR3: CARSSGDKRSGNTIYF; size: .; J: TRBJ1-3; D: .; V: TRBV5-3
DNA: TGTGCCAGCAGCCTGGGCGGAGGCCCCGGGGAGCTGTTTTTT; CDR3: CASSLGGGPGELFF; size: .; J: TRBJ2-2; D: .; V: TRBV5-8
DNA: TGTGCCAGCAGCTTTATGGGACTAGCGACAGATACGCAGTATTTT; CDR3: CASSFMGLATDTQYF; size: .; J: TRBJ2-3; D: TRBD2; V: TRBV7-2
DNA: TGTGCCAGCAGCTCTACTCTTTTGCTCCAAGAGACCCAGTACTTC; CDR3: CASSSTLLLQETQYF; size: .; J: TRBJ2-5; D: .; V: TRBV7-2
DNA: TGTGCCACCAGTGATTCGTCCCCCGCAGTAGAGACCCAGTACTTC; CDR3: CATSDSSPAVETQYF; size: .; J: TRBJ2-5; D: .; V: TRBV24-1
DNA: TGTGCCAGCAGCGCCAGGACAGTAGGCACCGGGGAGCTGTTTTTT; CDR3: CASSARTVGTGELFF; size: .; J: TRBJ2-2; D: .; V: TRBV7-9
DNA: TGCGCCAGCAGTCACAAGGGGGCGGGGGAGCTGTTTTTT; CDR3: CASSHKGAGELFF; size: .; J: TRBJ2-2; D: TRBD1; V: TRBV23-1
DNA: TGTGCCAGCAGTAGACTAGCGGGAGTGAGGGCGGAGACCCAGTACTTC; CDR3: CASSRLAGVRAETQYF; size: .; J: TRBJ2-5; D: TRBD2; V: TRBV25-1
DNA: TGTGCCACCAGACTAGCGGCGAACACCGGGGAGCTGTTTTTT; CDR3: CATRLAANTGELFF; size: once; J: TRBJ2-2; D: TRBD2; V: TRBV7-9
DNA: TGTGCCAGCTCACCCCAACAGGGAGATCAGCCCCAGCATTTT; CDR3: CASSPQQGDQPQHF; size: .; J: TRBJ1-5; D: .; V: TRBV18
DNA: TGTGCCAGCAGCCTGGCCGGGACTAGCGGAGGACGTGCAGATACGCAGTATTTT; CDR3: CASSLAGTSGGRADTQYF; size: .; J: TRBJ2-3; D: TRBD2; V: TRBV7-3
DNA: TGCGCCAGCAGCTTCACGGATTGGGGGCGGAATGAGCAGTTCTTC; CDR3: CASSFTDWGRNEQFF; size: .; J: TRBJ2-1; D: .; V: TRBV5-1
DNA: TGTGCCAGCAGACCGACTAGCGGGAGGCCCAATTTGTACTTC; CDR3: CASRPTSGRPNLYF; size: .; J: TRBJ2-7; D: TRBD2; V: TRBV2
DNA: TGCAGTGCTAGTGTGCTAGCGGATAACACAGATACGCAGTATTTT; CDR3: CSASVLADNTDTQYF; size: .; J: TRBJ2-3; D: TRBD2; V: TRBV20-1
DNA: TGTGCCAGCTCACCAATGACAGGGAAGAACACCGGGGAGCTGTTTTTT; CDR3: CASSPMTGKNTGELFF; size: .; J: TRBJ2-2; D: TRBD1; V: TRBV18
DNA: TGTGCCAGCAGCTTCCGGGCTAGCGGTGGGGCCCGTGAGCAGTTCTTC; CDR3: CASSFRASGGAREQFF; size: .; J: TRBJ2-1; D: TRBD2; V: TRBV7-3
DNA: TGTGCCAGCCGGGTTGCGGGAGGTTACGAGCAGTACTTC; CDR3: CASRVAGGYEQYF; size: .; J: TRBJ2-7; D: TRBD2; V: TRBV12-3/TRBV12-4
DNA: TGTGCCAGCTGTCTAGCGGGAGTGGATAACATTCAGTACTTC; CDR3: CASCLAGVDNIQYF; size: many; J: TRBJ2-4; D: TRBD2; V: TRBV2
DNA: TGCGCCAGCAGCTTACCCGATAGCTCTGGAAACACCATATATTTT; CDR3: CASSLPDSSGNTIYF; size: .; J: TRBJ1-3; D: .; V: TRBV5-1
DNA: TGTGCCAGCAGCAAGGGGGGGGACACCGGGCATTTTGAGCAGTTCTTC; CDR3: CASSKGGDTGHFEQFF; size: .; J: TRBJ2-1; D: .; V: TRBV21-1
DNA: TGTGCCAGCAGTCCCTACGGGAGTACTGTCCGGTTTTTATTT; CDR3: CASSPYGSTVRFLF; size: .; J: TRBJ2-3; D: .; V: TRBV28
DNA: TGTGCCAGCACGCCCGGGACTACCTACGAGCAGTACTTC; CDR3: CASTPGTTYEQYF; size: .; J: TRBJ2-7; D: TRBD2; V: TRBV28
DNA: TGTGCCAGCAGAGGAGGGGAGAACACTGAAGCTTTCTTT; CDR3: CASRGGENTEAFF; size: .; J: TRBJ1-1; D: .; V: TRBV28
DNA: TGTGCCAGCACCCGGGGATTGAACACTGAAGCTTTCTTT; CDR3: CASTRGLNTEAFF; size: .; J: TRBJ1-1; D: .; V: TRBV2
DNA: TGTGCCAGCAGCTTGACTAGGGTTCGGGGGGTAATCAATGAGCAGTTCTTC; CDR3: CASSLTRVRGVINEQFF; size: .; J: TRBJ2-1; D: TRBD2; V: TRBV7-8
DNA: TGTGCCAGCAGTTTATGGGCTGGCTACACCTTC; CDR3: CASSLWAGYTF; size: .; J: TRBJ1-2; D: .; V: TRBV28
DNA: TGTGCCAGCAGTTCCCTCCAGGGGGCGAGCAATCAGCCCCAGCATTTT; CDR3: CASSSLQGASNQPQHF; size: .; J: TRBJ1-5; D: TRBD1; V: TRBV27
DNA: TGTGCCAGCAGCTTGAGTAGCGGGAACACCGGGGAGCTGTTTTTT; CDR3: CASSLSSGNTGELFF; size: .; J: TRBJ2-2; D: .; V: TRBV7-3
DNA: TGTGCCACCAGTGACCCGGACAAGAACTATGGCTACACCTTC; CDR3: CATSDPDKNYGYTF; size: .; J: TRBJ1-2; D: .; V: TRBV24-1
DNA: TGTGCCAGCTCACCACGTACGGTAAGCTCCTACAATGAGCAGTTCTTC; CDR3: CASSPRTVSSYNEQFF; size: .; J: TRBJ2-1; D: .; V: TRBV18
DNA: TGTGCCTCCCAGGGGTTGACCTACGAGCAGTACTTC; CDR3: CASQGLTYEQYF; size: .; J: TRBJ2-7; D: .; V: TRBV2
DNA: TGTGCCAGCAGTTACTCACTGGCTGGGGCCAACGTCCTGACTTTC; CDR3: CASSYSLAGANVLTF; size: .; J: TRBJ2-6; D: .; V: TRBV6-5
DNA: TGTGCCAGCTGTAAGGACAGAGTCTCTGGAAACACCATATATTTT; CDR3: CASCKDRVSGNTIYF; size: .; J: TRBJ1-3; D: .; V: TRBV2
DNA: TGTGCCAGCAGTTGGACAGCCTACGAGCAGTACTTC; CDR3: CASSWTAYEQYF; size: .; J: TRBJ2-7; D: .; V: TRBV28
DNA: TGTGCCAGCACCACAGGACTAGCGGGAAGATATGAGCAGTTCTTC; CDR3: CASTTGLAGRYEQFF; size: .; J: TRBJ2-1; D: TRBD2; V: TRBV6-5
DNA: TGTGCCAGCAGCCCCCCGACAGGGTACGAGCAGTACTTC; CDR3: CASSPPTGYEQYF; size: .; J: TRBJ2-7; D: TRBD1; V: TRBV6-6
DNA: TGTGCCAGCAGCTTAGCGTCGGGACAGGGGTCGAATGGCTACACCTTC; CDR3: CASSLASGQGSNGYTF; size: .; J: TRBJ1-2; D: TRBD1; V: TRBV7-9
DNA: TGTGCCAGCAGCCAAGCCGGGAGAGGAGAGACCCAGTACTTC; CDR3: CASSQAGRGETQYF; size: .; J: TRBJ2-5; D: .; V: TRBV3-1/TRBV3-2
DNA: TGTGCCAGCAGCTTCCAACAGTCCTACGAGCAGTACTTC; CDR3: CASSFQQSYEQYF; size: few; J: TRBJ2-7; D: .; V: TRBV7-8